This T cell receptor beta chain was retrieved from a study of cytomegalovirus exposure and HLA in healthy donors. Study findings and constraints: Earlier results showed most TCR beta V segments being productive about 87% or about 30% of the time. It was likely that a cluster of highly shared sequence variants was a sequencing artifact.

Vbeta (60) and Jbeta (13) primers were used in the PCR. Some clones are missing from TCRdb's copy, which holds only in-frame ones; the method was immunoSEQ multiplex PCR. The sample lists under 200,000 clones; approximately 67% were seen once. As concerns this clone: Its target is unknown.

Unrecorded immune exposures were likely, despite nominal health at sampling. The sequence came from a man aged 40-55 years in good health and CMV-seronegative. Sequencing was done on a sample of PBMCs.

DNA for the CDR3: TGTGCCAGTAGTTCCCAGGGTGGAGAGACCCAGTACTTC. Translation gives CASSSQGGETQYF. J is TRBJ2-5 and V is TRBV19; perhaps TRBD1 as D (5 bases). The germline V gene has CDR1 LNHDA and CDR2 SQIVND (reference sequence). The CDR3 extends over 13 amino acids. The V end lost 5 bases, the J end lost 4 bases, and 11 bases lay between the germline ends. The entire variable domain, with the rest obtained from reference TRBV19 and TRBJ2-5, is as follows: DGGITQSPKYLFRKEGQNVTLSCEQNLNHDAMYWYRQDPGQGLRLIYYSQIVNDFQKGDIAEGYSVSREKKESFPLTVTSAQKNPTAFYLCASSSQGGETQYFGPGTRLLVL.